A selection of T cell receptor beta chains follows, all from one sample in a study of OX40 agonist ivuxolimab in advanced cancers. The repertoire was sequenced with immunoSEQ multiplex PCR; TCRdb's copy has only in-frame clones and lacks some. The data hold over 55,000 clones, with 80% to 95% observed a single time. The sequencing used CD4+ or CD8+ T cells sorted from blood, collected in a trial of the OX40 agonist ivuxolimab. These receptors all come from an adult with an advanced solid tumor such as melanoma, head and neck, liver or kidney cancer. CDR3s include the opening cysteine and the closing phenylalanine or tryptophan. A D gene is named only where the DNA matches it firmly. Not all rows give a size; the values are once, few, many and, for expanded clones, a class.

clone_size	d_call	v_call	j_call	cdr3_nt	cdr3_aa
.	.	TRBV7-7	TRBJ2-7	TGTGCCAGCAGCCCCCACCGAGGGGGGTCCTACGAGCAGTACTTC	CASSPHRGGSYEQYF
.	.	TRBV7-2	TRBJ1-5	TGTGCCAGCAGCTTAAAGACAGACCTTCAGCCCCAGCATTTT	CASSLKTDLQPQHF
.	TRBD2	TRBV18	TRBJ2-3	TGTGCCAGCTCACCCAAGCGGGATGGGGCAGATACGCAGTATTTT	CASSPKRDGADTQYF
.	TRBD1	TRBV23-1	TRBJ2-3	TGCGCCAGCAGTCACGACAGGGTCGGGCAGTATTTT	CASSHDRVGQYF
.	.	TRBV2	TRBJ1-1	TGTGCCAGCAGAGAGAACACTGAAGCTTTCTTT	CASRENTEAFF
.	.	TRBV28	TRBJ2-6	TGTGCCAGCAGTACAGGAACTGGGGCCAACGTCCTGACTTTC	CASSTGTGANVLTF
.	.	TRBV11-3	TRBJ1-2	TGTGCCAGCAGCAGGCTTGAGGGCTATGGCTACACCTTC	CASSRLEGYGYTF
.	.	TRBV19	TRBJ1-1	TGTGCCAGTAGTCCCCGATTGAACACTGAAGCTTTCTTT	CASSPRLNTEAFF
once	TRBD2	TRBV9	TRBJ2-1	TGTGCCAGCAGCCCAACCGGGACTACCTCTTACAATGAGCAGTTCTTC	CASSPTGTTSYNEQFF
.	TRBD1	TRBV5-1	TRBJ2-3	TGCGCCAGCAGCTTGGGAGACAGGGGGGTATCAGATACGCAGTATTTT	CASSLGDRGVSDTQYF
.	TRBD1	TRBV19	TRBJ2-2	TGTGCCAGTAGGGCAGACAGGGTTTCTTTGACCGGGGAGCTGTTTTTT	CASRADRVSLTGELFF
.	.	TRBV28	TRBJ1-4	TGTGCCAGCAGCCCCGATGGGGCAACTAATGAAAAACTGTTTTTT	CASSPDGATNEKLFF
.	.	TRBV4-2	TRBJ1-2	TGTGCCAGCAGCCAAGATCATTCTGCCGGCCTCAACTATGGCTACACCTTC	CASSQDHSAGLNYGYTF
.	.	TRBV2	TRBJ1-3	TGTGCCAGCATGGGAGGGTTCGGGGGGGCTGGAAACACCATATATTTT	CASMGGFGGAGNTIYF
.	.	TRBV18	TRBJ2-2	TGTGCCAGCTCACAAACATCCGGAGCGAACACCGGGGAGCTGTTTTTT	CASSQTSGANTGELFF
.	TRBD1	TRBV5-1	TRBJ1-1	TGCGCCAGCAGCGCCGGGACAGAGAACACTGAAGCTTTCTTT	CASSAGTENTEAFF
.	.	TRBV10-3	TRBJ2-3	TGTGCCATCAGTGAGTCGGGCGGAAGCACAGATACGCAGTATTTT	CAISESGGSTDTQYF
.	.	TRBV28	TRBJ2-7	TGTGCCGGGGGCGGGGGCCGGGCCGAGCAGTACTTC	CAGGGGRAEQYF
.	.	TRBV6-1	TRBJ2-1	TGTGCCAGCAGTGAAGCGCCGCAGGATCAGTTCTTC	CASSEAPQDQFF
.	TRBD1	TRBV7-9	TRBJ1-2	TGTGCCAGCAGCTTACCGGGACAGGGTAACTATGGCTACACCTTC	CASSLPGQGNYGYTF
once	.	TRBV5-1	TRBJ1-4	TGCGCCAGCAGCTTGAGGGGGGCGGATAATGAAAAACTGTTTTTT	CASSLRGADNEKLFF
.	.	TRBV15	TRBJ2-5	TGTGCCACCAACCGGGGGTACCAAGAGACCCAGTACTTC	CATNRGYQETQYF
.	.	TRBV7-2	TRBJ2-5	TGTGCCAGCAGCTTTAGCTACGGACAGCAAGAGACCCAGTACTTC	CASSFSYGQQETQYF
.	.	TRBV27	TRBJ2-4	TGTGCCAGCAGCGGCGCAGGGGCCCTCCTTCAAAACATTCAGTACTTC	CASSGAGALLQNIQYF
.	.	TRBV5-4	TRBJ2-5	TGTGCCAGCAGCTTGGGGTTCAACCAAGAGACCCAGTACTTC	CASSLGFNQETQYF
.	.	TRBV28	TRBJ2-2	TGTGCCAGCCGGCGCCCTCCCGGGACTCACACCGGGGAGCTGTTTTTT	CASRRPPGTHTGELFF
.	.	TRBV11-2	TRBJ1-6	TGTGCCAGCAGCTTGGCAGGGGACAATTCACCCCTCCACTTT	CASSLAGDNSPLHF
.	TRBD1	TRBV7-2	TRBJ1-3	TGTGCCAGCAGCTTGGCAGGGGGTTTAGACACCATATATTTT	CASSLAGGLDTIYF
.	TRBD1	TRBV5-1	TRBJ1-2	TGCGCCAGCAGCTTGGACCCAGGGGGCGCCTATGGCTACACCTTC	CASSLDPGGAYGYTF
.	.	TRBV18	TRBJ1-5	TGTGCCAGCTCACCAAGGAAGGATCAGCCCCAGCATTTT	CASSPRKDQPQHF
few	TRBD2	TRBV29-1	TRBJ2-1	TGCAGCGTTTTCGCGGGGGGGAATGAGCAGTTCTTC	CSVFAGGNEQFF
.	.	TRBV4-2	TRBJ2-1	TGTGCCAGCAGCCAAGACTTTGAGCAGGTTCAGTTCTTC	CASSQDFEQVQFF
.	.	TRBV6-6	TRBJ2-2	TGTGCCAGCAGCCGAAGGGCAGCTAACACCGGGGAGCTGTTTTTT	CASSRRAANTGELFF
.	TRBD1	TRBV6-6	TRBJ2-5	TGTGCCAGCAGTTACCCACACCGGACAGGGGAGACCCAGTACTTC	CASSYPHRTGETQYF
once	.	TRBV28	TRBJ1-2	TGTGCCAGCAGTTTGGGGGCCAGCTATGGCTACACCTTC	CASSLGASYGYTF
.	.	TRBV27	TRBJ1-1	TGTGCCAGCAGCCCACACAGGTTACCGTTGAACACTGAAGCTTTCTTT	CASSPHRLPLNTEAFF
.	TRBD1	TRBV29-1	TRBJ2-1	TGCAGCGTTGAGGGGACAGGGATACTATACAATGAGCAGTTCTTC	CSVEGTGILYNEQFF
.	.	TRBV19	TRBJ2-5	TGTGCCAGTAGTATAGGACAGGCCCAAGAGACCCAGTACTTC	CASSIGQAQETQYF
.	TRBD1	TRBV28	TRBJ2-3	TGTGCCAGCTCAGGGGGATCTAGCACAGATACGCAGTATTTT	CASSGGSSTDTQYF